This paragraph reports one T cell receptor (beta chain). Antigen: not known. This sample is drawn from a study of cytomegalovirus exposure and HLA in healthy donors. The CDR3 is 18 amino acids. The germline CDR1 and CDR2 sequences are MNHNS and SASEGT. The V gene lost 4 bases and the J gene lost 4 bases, with 25 bases spanning the gap. PCR employed 60 Vbeta and 13 Jbeta primers. Sequencing used immunoSEQ multiplex PCR; TCRdb keeps in-frame clones, though not all of them. The table lists fewer than 200,000 clones, more than 65% of them singletons. Notes on the study in general: V- and J-gene trimming in TCR beta was tied to a missense DCLRE1C variant by an analysis performed later.

The V and J genes are TRBV6-1 and TRBJ2-5, with D possibly being TRBD2 (7 bases). The sample was PBMCs. This TCR was recovered from a woman aged 30 to 39 in good health and CMV-seronegative. Here the CDR3 reads CASSVGGTRLNLGETQYF. The CDR3, as DNA: TGTGCCAGCAGTGTGGGGGGGACAAGACTAAATTTAGGAGAGACCCAGTACTTC.